The T cell receptor beta chain under discussion was sequenced for a study of cytomegalovirus exposure and HLA in healthy donors. The V gene lost 4 bases and the J gene lost 1 base, with 14 bases spanning the gap. The germline CDR1 and CDR2 sequences are SGDLS and YYNGEE. The CDR3 extends over 16 amino acids. 60 Vbeta and 13 Jbeta primers were used in PCR. Sequenced by immunoSEQ multiplex PCR; TCRdb stores in-frame clones only, minus some. This repertoire shows about 150,000 clones, roughly 85% found once; its top ten account for roughly 2.4%. The source material was PBMCs. This TCR derives from a woman aged 18-29 years in good health and CMV-seronegative. The rearrangement uses TRBV9 and TRBJ2-2, with D tentatively TRBD1 or TRBD2 (6 bases each). CDR3 in DNA: TGTGCCAGCAGCTTAGGGGGGCGGGTGAACACCGGGGAGCTGTTTTTT. It yields the protein CASSLGGRVNTGELFF.